Presented here are 12 T cell receptor beta chains from one specimen sequenced in a study of CD8+ T cells in alopecia areata. It was cDNA, reverse transcribed from extracted RNA, that served as the sequencing template. Profiling relied on immunoSEQ multiplex PCR, and the TCRdb table lists in-frame clones only, not all of them. The sample yields hundreds of thousands of clones, less than 45% seen once. Treatment specified: oral pan-JAK inhibitor, 5-10 mg twice daily. The sequencing used CD4+ T cells sorted from blood, collected at approximately week 31, from a patient treated with tofacitinib. These receptors all come from a human donor with alopecia areata.

This clone has ten or more counts. Here the CDR3 DNA reads TGTGCCAGCAGCGTAGGGGACGGAAGTCAGCCCCAGCATTTT. Its translation is CASSVGDGSQPQHF. The rearrangement links TRBV9 to TRBJ1-5; weak D call: TRBD1 (5 bases). Germline V lookup: CDR1 SGDLS, CDR2 YYNGEE. This CDR3 spans 14 amino acids. V gave up 0 bases and J gave up 6 bases, with 10 bases separating them.

This CDR3 is CSVRQGNYGYTF. The CDR3 bases are TGCAGCGTGAGACAGGGAAACTATGGCTACACCTTC. The chain recombines TRBV29-1 with TRBJ1-2; TRBD1 aligns across 7 bases. The CDR3 is made up of 12 amino acids. J gave up 2 bases and V 6 bases, and 3 bases lay outside the gene matches. Germline-derived CDR1 and CDR2 are SQVTM and ANQGSEA.

The chain uses TRBV30 and TRBJ2-7; 7 bases map to TRBD1. CDR3 length: 12 residues. Losses at the gene ends were 5 bases for V and 6 bases for J; bases not matched to a gene: 7. Germline CDR1 GTSNPN, CDR2 SVGIG (reference sequence). The CDR3 coding sequence is TGTGCCTGGGACACAGGGGAAGGCGAGCAGTACTTC. Protein sequence: CAWDTGEGEQYF.

The chain has TRBV7-3 and TRBJ2-2; 9 bases map to TRBD2. CDR3 length: 18 residues. V lost 2 bases to trimming and J lost 3 bases; unmatched junction nucleotides: 10. Germline V gene lookup returns CDR1 SGHTA and CDR2 FQGTGA. The CDR3 coding sequence is TGTGCCAGCAGCTTAGATCAGGCTAGCGGGAACTACACCGGGGAGCTGTTTTTT. Amino acid sequence: CASSLDQASGNYTGELFF. The variable domain in full, completed from reference TRBV7-3 and TRBJ2-2, reads GAGVSQTPSNKVTEKGKYVELRCDPISGHTALYWYRQSLGQGPEFLIYFQGTGAADDSGLPNDRFFAVRPEGSVSTLKIQRTERGDSAVYLCASSLDQASGNYTGELFFGEGSRLTVL.

This clone has only a few counts. The rearrangement joins TRBV29-1 to TRBJ1-1; D is unclear. V lost 7 bases and J lost 10, with 25 bases in between. The CDR3 extends over 14 amino acids. The germline V gene encodes CDR1 SQVTM and CDR2 ANQGSEA. CDR3 nucleotides: TGCAGCGCAGCGTTGAGAATGGTTCAGGTTGGAGCTTTCTTT. Protein: CSAALRMVQVGAFF.

This chain joins TRBV5-1 and TRBJ1-4, with D hard to call. V gave up 2 bases and J gave up 4 bases, with 9 bases separating them. The CDR3 consists of 14 residues. Germline CDR1 and CDR2: SGHRS and YFSETQ. CDR3 region: CASSFDKYNEKLFF. The DNA of the CDR3 is TGCGCCAGCAGCTTTGACAAATATAATGAAAAACTGTTTTTT.

The chain combines TRBV7-9 with TRBJ1-1; a possible D gene is TRBD1 (5 bases). The germline V gene encodes CDR1 SEHNR and CDR2 FQNEAQ (reference sequence). The germline V and J ends were trimmed by 5 bases and 7 bases, with 14 bases remaining between them. This CDR3 has 13 amino acids. The CDR3: CASSQTGVSEAFF. The CDR3 coding sequence is TGTGCCAGCAGCCAGACGGGGGTGAGTGAAGCTTTCTTT.

The CDR3 spells CASSGNPGLQDTQYF. CDR3 nucleotide sequence: TGTGCCAGCAGTGGAAATCCGGGACTTCAGGATACGCAGTATTTT. This rearrangement joins TRBV6-1 to TRBJ2-3; TRBD2 is a possible D gene (6 bases). The CDR3 covers 15 residues. The germline V gene has CDR1 MNHNS and CDR2 SASEGT. V was shortened by 4 bases and J by 6 bases, with 17 bases between the two germline ends.

The chain combines TRBV7-9 with TRBJ2-3; 12 positions match TRBD1. The germline V gene encodes CDR1 SEHNR and CDR2 FQNEAQ (reference sequence). Trimming cost V 5 bases and J 3 bases; bases outside gene matches: 6. The CDR3 is 16 amino acids. The CDR3 sequence is CASSHRDRGLTDTQYF. The CDR3 DNA sequence: TGTGCCAGCAGCCACCGGGACAGGGGGCTGACAGATACGCAGTATTTT.

This clone was observed a handful of times. V gene TRBV19 combines with J gene TRBJ2-2; 8 bases map to TRBD2. The V and J ends lost 5 bases and 4 bases, in that order; junction bases with no gene match: 3. Germline CDR1 is LNHDA and CDR2 is SQIVND (reference sequence). The CDR3 totals 14 residues. CDR3: CASSAAGGTGELFF. CDR3 DNA: TGTGCCAGTAGTGCGGCGGGAGGCACCGGGGAGCTGTTTTTT.

The genes are TRBV27 and TRBJ2-3; TRBD2 agrees at 9 bases. CDR3 length: 17 residues. CDR1 is MNHEY and CDR2 is SMNVEV in the germline V gene (reference sequence). With V trimmed by 5 bases and J by 6 bases, 15 bases remained unmatched. CDR3 region: CASSQGRLAGRPDTQYF. CDR3 DNA: TGTGCCAGCAGTCAAGGGAGGCTAGCGGGAAGGCCCGATACGCAGTATTTT.

This clone was recorded at least ten times. The genes are TRBV7-3 and TRBJ1-3; 10 bases match TRBD1. V trimming: 4 bases; J trimming: 6 bases; junction bases outside the gene matches: 3. In germline, CDR1 is SGHTA, CDR2 FQGTGA. The CDR3 has 14 amino acids. DNA of the CDR3: TGTGCCAGCAGCTCGGGACAGGGGCAAAACACCATATATTTT. Protein: CASSSGQGQNTIYF.